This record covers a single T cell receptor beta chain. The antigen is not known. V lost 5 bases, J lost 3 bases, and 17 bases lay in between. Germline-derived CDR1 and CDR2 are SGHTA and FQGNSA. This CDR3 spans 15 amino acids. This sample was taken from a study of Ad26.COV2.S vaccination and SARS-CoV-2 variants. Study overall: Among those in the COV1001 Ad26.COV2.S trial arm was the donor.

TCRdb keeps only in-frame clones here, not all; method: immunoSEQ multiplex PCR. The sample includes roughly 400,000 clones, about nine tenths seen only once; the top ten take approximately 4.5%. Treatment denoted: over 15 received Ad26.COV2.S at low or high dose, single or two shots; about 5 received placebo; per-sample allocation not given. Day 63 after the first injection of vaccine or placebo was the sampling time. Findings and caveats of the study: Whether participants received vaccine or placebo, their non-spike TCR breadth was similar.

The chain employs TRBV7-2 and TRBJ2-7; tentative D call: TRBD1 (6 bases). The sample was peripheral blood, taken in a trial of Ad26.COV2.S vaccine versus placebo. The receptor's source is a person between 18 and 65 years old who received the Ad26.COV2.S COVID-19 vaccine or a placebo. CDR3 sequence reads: CASSMTTGTIYEQYF. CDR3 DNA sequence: TGTGCCAGCAGCATGACGACCGGGACAATCTACGAGCAGTACTTC.